These 19 T cell receptor beta chains were all obtained from the same sample, sequenced in a study of cytomegalovirus exposure and HLA in healthy donors (dated by TCRdb to the late 2010s). The library was generated by the immunoSEQ multiplex PCR assay. For the multiplex PCR, a mixture combining 60 forward primers for TCR Vbeta segments and 13 reverse primers for TCR Jbeta segments was used. The source is immuneACCESS, and TCRdb retained only in-frame sequences with V and J called. Part of the clones is not carried over; for the studies checked, unresolved V genes explain less than half of this, and the remainder is unexplained. The table for this sample lists roughly 110,000 clones; 76% of them were counted only once. The leading ten clones occupy more than 10% of the sample. The sequenced material came from PBMCs. The receptors come from a woman aged 35 to 49 in good health and CMV-seropositive.

This clone was found a few times. The chain links TRBV30 to TRBJ1-2; D possibly corresponds to TRBD1 (5 bases). V gave up 0 bases and J gave up 0 bases, with 14 bases separating them. This CDR3 spans 16 amino acids. The V gene's germline CDR1 is GTSNPN and CDR2 SVGIG (reference sequence). The DNA of the CDR3 is TGTGCCTGGAGTGTACGTCGACAGAACCCTAACTATGGCTACACCTTC. It translates to CAWSVRRQNPNYGYTF.

This rearrangement joins TRBV2 to TRBJ2-2; maybe TRBD2 (6 bases). Trimming shortened V by 6 bases and J by 1 base, and 15 bases separated the two germline ends. CDR3 length: 16 amino acids. Per the germline V gene, CDR1 is SNHLY and CDR2 is FYNNEI. The CDR3 is CASSLISGLNTGELFF. The CDR3 coding sequence is TGTGCCAGCAGCTTAATTTCGGGACTGAACACCGGGGAGCTGTTTTTT.

The chain has TRBV4-1 and TRBJ1-2; TRBD1 aligns across 11 bases. V lost 4 bases, J lost 5 bases, and 15 bases stayed unmatched. Germline V gene data show CDR1 as MGHRA and CDR2 as YSYEKL. The CDR3 contains 18 residues. The CDR3 spells CASSPLRGQGEVRYGYTF. The CDR3 nucleotides read TGCGCCAGCAGCCCCCTCAGGGGACAGGGGGAAGTTAGGTATGGCTACACCTTC.

This clone showed up just a few times. This rearrangement joins TRBV5-1 to TRBJ1-4; TRBD1 matches 9 bases. Per the germline V gene, CDR1 is SGHRS and CDR2 is YFSETQ. The ends lost 4 bases at V and 7 bases at J; junction bases unmatched: 8. This CDR3 comprises 15 residues. This CDR3 is CASSQEGQGSEKLFF. DNA of the CDR3: TGCGCCAGCAGCCAAGAGGGACAGGGTAGTGAAAAACTGTTTTTT.

V usage is TRBV10-3 and J usage is TRBJ2-5; TRBD1 might be the D (5 bases). V lost 5 bases and J 2 bases, leaving 9 bases between the germline ends. This CDR3 is 13 amino acids long. Germline V gene data show CDR1 as ENHRY and CDR2 as SYGVKD. DNA for the CDR3: TGTGCCATCAGTACAGACAGACAAGAGACCCAGTACTTC. It specifies CAISTDRQETQYF.

The rearrangement links TRBV7-9 to TRBJ2-7; possible D gene TRBD2, 5 bases. This CDR3 region has 15 residues. CDR1 SEHNR and CDR2 FQNEAQ come from the germline V gene (reference sequence). With 6 bases removed from V and 0 bases from J, the gap between germline ends came to 15 bases. The CDR3 nucleotides are TGTGCCAGCAGTCGTCCGGGGTCCACCTCCTACGAGCAGTACTTC. It codes for CASSRPGSTSYEQYF. Looking up the rest from reference TRBV7-9 and TRBJ2-7 gives the full variable domain: DTGVSQNPRHKITKRGQNVTFRCDPISEHNRLYWYRQTLGQGPEFLTYFQNEAQLEKSRLLSDRFSAERPKGSFSTLEIQRTEQGDSAMYLCASSRPGSTSYEQYFGPGTRLTVT.

The chain combines TRBV5-1 with TRBJ2-3, with 9 nucleotides matching TRBD2. Germline CDR1 reads SGHRS; CDR2 reads YFSETQ. The CDR3 is 18 residues long. The V segment lost 0 bases and the J segment 2 bases; nucleotides outside the gene matches: 10. CDR3 nucleotide sequence: TGCGCCAGCAGCTTGGTGGTAGCGGGGGTGGGCTTCACAGATACGCAGTATTTT. Translating gives CASSLVVAGVGFTDTQYF. The full variable domain, completed using reference TRBV5-1 and TRBJ2-3, is KAGVTQTPRYLIKTRGQQVTLSCSPISGHRSVSWYQQTPGQGLQFLFEYFSETQRNKGNFPGRFSGRQFSNSRSEMNVSTLELGDSALYLCASSLVVAGVGFTDTQYFGPGTRLTVL.

This CDR3 is CASTYWDRANYGYTF. The DNA for the CDR3 is TGTGCCAGCACCTATTGGGACAGAGCTAACTATGGCTACACCTTC. The chain links TRBV5-6 to TRBJ1-2; 7 positions agree with TRBD1. CDR3 size: 15 residues. Losses at the gene ends were 6 bases for V and 0 bases for J; bases not matched to a gene: 8. The germline V gene has CDR1 SGHDT and CDR2 YYEEEE.

This clone was detected once. V usage is TRBV2 and J usage is TRBJ1-5, with D tentatively TRBD1 (6 bases). Between the trimmed V and J ends, which lost 7 bases and 3 bases, there was a span of 13 bases. In germline, CDR1 is SNHLY, CDR2 FYNNEI. The CDR3 totals 14 residues. Here the CDR3 DNA reads TGTGCCAGCAAACGTACAGGGCACAATCAGCCCCAGCATTTT. It yields the protein CASKRTGHNQPQHF.

This chain joins TRBV5-1 and TRBJ1-1; TRBD1 matches at 7 bases. Trimming took 4 bases from V and 4 from J; bases not matched to a gene: 7. CDR1 and CDR2 from the germline V gene are SGHRS and YFSETQ. This CDR3 comprises 14 residues. The CDR3 DNA sequence: TGCGCCAGCAGCACGTATACAGGGGCCACTGAAGCTTTCTTT. Its protein product is CASSTYTGATEAFF.

This clone was picked up a small number of times. The J gene is TRBJ2-7, the V gene TRBV6-5; D is ambiguous. The V end was cut by 7 bases, the J end by 0 bases, with 13 bases between. Per the germline V gene, CDR1 is MNHEY and CDR2 is SVGAGI. This CDR3 is 14 amino acids long. The CDR3 bases are TGTGCCAGCACCAACGTCCTTAGCTCCTACGAGCAGTACTTC. It encodes CASTNVLSSYEQYF.

The V gene is TRBV25-1, the J gene TRBJ2-5; TRBD1 matches 9 bases. The CDR3 has 15 residues. V trimming: 7 bases; J trimming: 5 bases; junction bases outside the gene matches: 11. Germline assignment: CDR1 MGHDK and CDR2 SYGVNS. CDR3 nucleotides: TGTGCCAGCATCGAACCGGGACAGGGACGGGAGACCCAGTACTTC. Translation gives CASIEPGQGRETQYF.

This clone was observed a handful of times. The chain is built from TRBV6-6 and TRBJ1-1; no reliable D call. The CDR3 spans 15 residues. V gave up 3 bases and J gave up 1 base, with 12 bases separating them. CDR1 MNHNY and CDR2 SVGAGI come from the germline V gene (reference sequence). CDR3: CASSYGWPKNTEAFF. The CDR3 nucleotides are TGTGCCAGCAGTTATGGCTGGCCGAAGAACACTGAAGCTTTCTTT.

The V and J genes are TRBV2 and TRBJ2-6; possible D gene TRBD1, 5 bases. CDR3 length equals 17 residues. Germline V gene sequence: CDR1 SNHLY, CDR2 FYNNEI. Trimming pared 5 bases from V and 2 bases from J, leaving 16 bases between. The DNA of the CDR3 is TGTGCCAGCAGTTCTCTCCAGGGCCGTCCTGGGGCCAACGTCCTGACTTTC. Translation gives CASSSLQGRPGANVLTF.

This clone was seen a single time. This chain uses TRBV5-4 with TRBJ1-4; 7 positions agree with TRBD1. Germline V gene data show CDR1 as SGHNT and CDR2 as YYREEE (reference sequence). The length of the CDR3 is 14 residues. J lost 5 bases, V lost 6 bases, and 7 bases had no gene match. CDR3 protein: CASTPGQRNEKLFF. The CDR3 nucleotides read TGTGCCAGCACCCCGGGACAGAGGAATGAAAAACTGTTTTTT.

The rearrangement joins TRBV6-4 to TRBJ2-3; 10 nucleotides match TRBD1. Germline lookup yields CDR1 MRHNA and CDR2 SNTAGT. The ends lost 4 bases at V and 2 bases at J; junction bases unmatched: 6. The CDR3 length is 16 residues. CDR3 nucleotide sequence: TGTGCCAGCAGTGCCGAGACAGGGGGCGCCACAGATACGCAGTATTTT. Translation: CASSAETGGATDTQYF.

CDR3 loop: CASSATGNYGYTF. CDR3 coding DNA: TGTGCCAGCAGTGCCACAGGGAACTATGGCTACACCTTC. This chain links TRBV27 with TRBJ1-2; D is possibly TRBD1 (6 bases). V lost 5 bases and J lost 2, with 9 bases in between. Germline-derived CDR1 and CDR2 are MNHEY and SMNVEV (reference sequence). This CDR3 spans 13 amino acids.

The rearrangement uses TRBV7-9 and TRBJ1-1; D ambiguous. Germline loops: CDR1 SEHNR, CDR2 FQNEAQ (reference sequence). The CDR3 consists of 13 residues. Deletions cut 1 base from V and 5 bases from J, with 8 bases between. The CDR3 loop reads CASSLVEGTEAFF. The CDR3 region has the DNA TGTGCCAGCAGCTTAGTTGAGGGAACTGAAGCTTTCTTT.

Turning to this clone: One end of the junction fails to match germline, which may point to a read error. V gene TRBV10-3 combines with J gene TRBJ2-3, with TRBD2 identical over 7 bases. The CDR3 spans 13 residues. The germline V gene has CDR1 ENHRY and CDR2 SYGVKD. Written as DNA, the CDR3 is TGTGCCATCATGGGGGGGTCGGTAGATATGCAGTATTTT. This translates into CAIMGGSVDMQYF.